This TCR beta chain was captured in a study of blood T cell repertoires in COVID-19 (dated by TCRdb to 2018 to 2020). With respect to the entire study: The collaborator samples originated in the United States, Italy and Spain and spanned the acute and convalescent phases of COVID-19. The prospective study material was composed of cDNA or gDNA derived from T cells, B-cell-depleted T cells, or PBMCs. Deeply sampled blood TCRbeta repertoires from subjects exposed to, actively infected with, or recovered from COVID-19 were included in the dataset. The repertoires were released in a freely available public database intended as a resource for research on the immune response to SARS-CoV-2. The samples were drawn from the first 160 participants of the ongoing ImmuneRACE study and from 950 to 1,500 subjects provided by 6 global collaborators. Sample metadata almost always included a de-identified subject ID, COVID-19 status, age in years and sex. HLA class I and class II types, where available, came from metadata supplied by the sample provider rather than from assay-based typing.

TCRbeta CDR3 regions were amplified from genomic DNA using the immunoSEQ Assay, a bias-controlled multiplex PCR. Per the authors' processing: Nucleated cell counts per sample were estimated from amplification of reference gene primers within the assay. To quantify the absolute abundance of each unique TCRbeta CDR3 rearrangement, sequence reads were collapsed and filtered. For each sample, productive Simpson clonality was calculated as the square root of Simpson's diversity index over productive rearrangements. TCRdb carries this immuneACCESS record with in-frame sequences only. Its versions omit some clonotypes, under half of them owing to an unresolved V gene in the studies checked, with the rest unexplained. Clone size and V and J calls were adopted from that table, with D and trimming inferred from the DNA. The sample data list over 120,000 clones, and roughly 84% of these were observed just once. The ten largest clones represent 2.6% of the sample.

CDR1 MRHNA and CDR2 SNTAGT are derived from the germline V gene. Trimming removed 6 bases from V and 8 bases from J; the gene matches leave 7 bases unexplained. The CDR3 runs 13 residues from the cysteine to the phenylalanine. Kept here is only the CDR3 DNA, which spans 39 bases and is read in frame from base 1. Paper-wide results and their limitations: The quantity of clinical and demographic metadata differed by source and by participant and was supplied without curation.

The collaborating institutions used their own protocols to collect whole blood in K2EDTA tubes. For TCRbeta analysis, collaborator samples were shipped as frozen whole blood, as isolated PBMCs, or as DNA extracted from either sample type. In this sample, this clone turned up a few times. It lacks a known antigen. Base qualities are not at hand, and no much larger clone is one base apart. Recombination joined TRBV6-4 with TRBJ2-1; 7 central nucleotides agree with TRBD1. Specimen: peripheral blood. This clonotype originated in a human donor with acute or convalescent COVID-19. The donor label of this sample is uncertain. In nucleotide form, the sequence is TGTGCCAGCAGCCGGGACAGCCGGGATGAGCAGTTCTTC. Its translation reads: CASSRDSRDEQFF.